One and the same sample provided the 7 T cell receptor beta chains below, sequenced in a study of post-analysis software for immune sequencing data. The study's findings and limits: A handful of TRBV segments were significantly more frequent in patients than in controls. TRBV5-6, TRBV5-1 and TRBV20-1 were among these segments.

Built from TCR beta cDNA, the libraries had unique molecular identifiers in them. TCRdb ran MiXCR on the PCR reads and lists one entry per CDR3 protein. The table records 450,000 to 700,000 distinct CDR3 sequences, 44% of them present only once. No antigens are known for them. Sequenced sample: blood. The source of these receptors is a girl aged 10 to 17 with multiple sclerosis.

The chain carries TRBV20-1 and TRBJ2-1, with unresolved D. The germline gives CDR1 DFQATT, CDR2 SNEGSKA (reference sequence). This CDR3 has 15 residues. Trimming shortened V by 3 bases and J by 0 bases, and 12 bases separated the two germline ends. This CDR3 is CSASNAGPSYNEQFF. The DNA for the CDR3 is TGCAGTGCTAGCAACGCCGGTCCCTCCTACAATGAGCAGTTCTTC.

This clonotype showed up just a few times. The rearrangement joins TRBV5-1 to TRBJ2-7, with 7 bases fitting TRBD1. V dropped 7 bases and J dropped 3; count of bases not matched to a gene: 7. Per germline, CDR1 SGHRS and CDR2 YFSETQ. CDR3 length equals 13 residues. The CDR3 loop is CASRRQGNYEQYF. The CDR3 nucleotides are TGCGCCAGCCGAAGACAGGGAAACTACGAGCAGTACTTC.

This clonotype was detected only once. The rearrangement uses TRBV7-9 and TRBJ2-5; either TRBD1 or TRBD2 may supply D (5 bases each). V was pared by 3 bases and J by 5 bases, with 13 bases between. Looked up from germline, CDR1 is SEHNR and CDR2 is FQNEAQ (reference sequence). This CDR3 has 14 residues. The CDR3 loop reads CASSFYGGRETQYF. As DNA, the CDR3 is TGTGCCAGCAGCTTCTATGGGGGTCGCGAGACCCAGTACTTC.

V usage is TRBV10-3 and J usage is TRBJ2-7, with D possibly matching TRBD1 (6 bases). Trimming took 7 bases from V and 2 from J, leaving 12 bases between them. CDR3 size: 13 residues. Germline V gives CDR1 ENHRY, CDR2 SYGVKD. The CDR3 reads CAITAGDTYEQYF. The CDR3 coding sequence is TGTGCCATCACGGCAGGGGACACCTACGAGCAGTACTTC.

The chain joins TRBV6-5 to TRBJ2-1; the match to TRBD1 covers 8 bases. J lost 0 bases, V lost 7 bases, and 5 bases had no gene match. Germline-derived CDR1 and CDR2 are MNHEY and SVGAGI. CDR3 length: 15 amino acids. Here the CDR3 DNA reads TGTGCCAGCACTCAGGACAGGGCCTCCTACAATGAGCAGTTCTTC. Protein sequence: CASTQDRASYNEQFF.

The chain joins TRBV2 to TRBJ2-7; D possibly corresponds to TRBD2 (6 bases). Trimming removed 5 bases at V and 6 bases at J, with 14 bases between. In germline, CDR1 is SNHLY, CDR2 FYNNEI. This CDR3 has 13 residues. The CDR3 region is CASSSLGGSEQYF. In DNA form, the CDR3 reads TGTGCCAGCAGTTCCCTGGGGGGATCCGAGCAGTACTTC.

V is TRBV12-3 or TRBV12-4 and J is TRBJ1-5; tentatively, D is TRBD1 (5 bases). The CDR3 is 14 amino acids. The germline V and J ends were trimmed by 7 bases and 6 bases, with 16 bases remaining between them. CDR3 in amino acids: CASTPAAGVQPQHF. The CDR3 DNA reads TGTGCCAGCACCCCGGCAGCGGGGGTTCAGCCCCAGCATTTT.